These T cell receptor beta chains were read from a single sample in a study of early T cells in non-severe SARS-CoV-2 infection. TCRdb analysed the 5' RACE reads with MiXCR anew, one entry per CDR3 protein. The table includes 45,000 to 55,000 distinct CDR3 sequences, 6% to 7% detected once. Sequencing used whole blood. The origin of the receptors is an adult who was a healthcare worker with PCR-confirmed SARS-CoV-2 infection or an uninfected control (not recorded which). Both conserved end residues are part of each CDR3. D genes are given only for firm matches. Clone sizes are given selectively: once, few, many, or a class where the clone is expanded.

v_gene	d_gene	j_gene	abundance	CDR3aa	CDR3nt
TRBV20-1	NA	TRBJ1-1	many	CSASLTFGNTEAFF	TGCAGTGCTAGCCTGACCTTTGGGAACACTGAAGCTTTCTTT
TRBV7-2	TRBD2	TRBJ2-4	few	CASSLGLAQNIQYF	TGTGCCAGCAGCTTGGGACTAGCCCAAAACATTCAGTACTTC
TRBV28	TRBD1	TRBJ2-7	many	CAITQAGTGDYEQYF	TGTGCCATCACGCAGGCCGGGACAGGGGACTACGAGCAGTACTTC
TRBV11-2	NA	TRBJ2-1	few	CASSLGPSESLEFF	TGTGCCAGCAGCTTAGGGCCCTCGGAATCCTTGGAGTTCTTC
TRBV7-2	TRBD1	TRBJ1-6	many	CASTRLLTGGVSPLHF	TGTGCCAGCACCAGACTCCTGACAGGGGGCGTTTCACCCCTCCACTTT
TRBV7-2	NA	TRBJ2-4	NA	CASSPVLAKNIQYF	TGTGCCAGCAGCCCCGTACTAGCCAAAAACATTCAGTACTTC
TRBV7-9	TRBD1	TRBJ2-7	few	CASSPLGDRAYEQYF	TGTGCCAGCAGCCCGCTCGGGGACAGGGCGTACGAGCAGTACTTC
TRBV5-1	TRBD2	TRBJ2-5	many	CASSPKAGQQETQYF	TGCGCCAGCAGCCCAAAAGCGGGGCAACAAGAGACCCAGTACTTC
TRBV6-2/TRBV6-3	NA	TRBJ1-1	many	CASSSAENTEAFF	TGTGCCAGCAGTTCCGCAGAGAACACTGAAGCTTTCTTT
TRBV10-3	NA	TRBJ1-1	NA	CAISETWGIKMNTEAFF	TGTGCCATCAGTGAGACGTGGGGGATTAAAATGAACACTGAAGCTTTCTTT
TRBV7-2	NA	TRBJ2-5	NA	CASSLGVSGRAETQYF	TGTGCCAGCAGCTTAGGTGTAAGCGGCAGGGCGGAGACCCAGTACTTC
TRBV20-1	NA	TRBJ1-2	NA	CSARDVGRDFNYGYTF	TGCAGTGCTAGAGATGTTGGGAGGGATTTTAACTATGGCTACACCTTC
TRBV4-1	TRBD1	TRBJ1-1	many	CASSQDRGQGSTEAFF	TGCGCCAGCAGCCAAGATCGGGGACAGGGGTCCACTGAAGCTTTCTTT
TRBV14	TRBD1	TRBJ1-6	NA	CASSHQGGSNSPLHF	TGTGCCAGCAGCCACCAGGGGGGAAGCAATTCACCCCTCCACTTT
TRBV28	NA	TRBJ2-5	few	CASSLDRQETQYF	TGTGCCAGCAGTTTAGACAGGCAAGAGACCCAGTACTTC
TRBV7-2	NA	TRBJ2-5	many	CASSLDRRTQYF	TGTGCCAGCAGCTTAGACCGTAGGACCCAGTACTTC
TRBV28	TRBD1	TRBJ2-7	many	CASSSTFRGSSYEQYF	TGTGCCAGCAGTTCAACTTTCAGGGGGAGCTCCTACGAGCAGTACTTC
TRBV29-1	TRBD1	TRBJ2-5	many	CSVEAQGETRETQYF	TGCAGCGTTGAAGCACAGGGGGAGACTAGAGAGACCCAGTACTTC
TRBV2	TRBD1	TRBJ1-1	many	CASIPDRVNTEAFF	TGTGCCAGCATTCCAGACAGGGTGAACACTGAAGCTTTCTTT
TRBV3-1	NA	TRBJ2-3	NA	CASSQDRRRGGTDTQYF	TGTGCCAGCAGCCAAGACCGTCGGCGGGGAGGCACAGATACGCAGTATTTT
TRBV7-2	NA	TRBJ2-7	few	CASSRGGTGSYEQYF	TGTGCCAGCAGCAGAGGGGGGACGGGATCCTACGAGCAGTACTTC
TRBV24-1	TRBD2	TRBJ2-5	many	CATSDFNRGLVPLQETQYF	TGTGCCACCAGTGATTTTAATCGCGGACTAGTACCTCTCCAAGAGACCCAGTACTTC
TRBV12-3/TRBV12-4	NA	TRBJ2-1	many	CASSRTVYEQFF	TGTGCCAGCAGTCGAACGGTGTATGAGCAGTTCTTC
TRBV30	NA	TRBJ2-1	many	CAWNRGGYNEQFF	TGTGCCTGGAATCGAGGGGGTTACAATGAGCAGTTCTTC
TRBV10-3	NA	TRBJ2-5	NA	CAISESGETQYF	TGTGCCATCAGTGAGTCTGGGGAGACCCAGTACTTC
TRBV7-9	NA	TRBJ1-1	few	CASSSGRTEAFF	TGTGCCAGCAGCTCGGGGCGTACTGAAGCTTTCTTT
TRBV4-3	NA	TRBJ2-2	NA	CASSQELVADRGELFF	TGCGCCAGCAGCCAAGAGCTCGTCGCCGATCGAGGGGAGCTGTTTTTT
TRBV20-1	NA	TRBJ2-5	many	CSASLSTGETQYF	TGCAGTGCTAGTCTGAGTACGGGAGAGACCCAGTACTTC
TRBV6-2/TRBV6-3	NA	TRBJ2-1	few	CASMAGTEYNEQFF	TGTGCCAGCATGGCAGGGACTGAGTACAATGAGCAGTTCTTC
TRBV24-1	TRBD2	TRBJ2-3	NA	CATSPGGGSTDTQYF	TGTGCCACCAGTCCCGGCGGGGGAAGCACAGATACGCAGTATTTT
TRBV6-5	NA	TRBJ1-1	many	CASSYSRMNTEAFF	TGTGCCAGCAGTTACTCCAGAATGAACACTGAAGCTTTCTTT
TRBV2	NA	TRBJ1-5	many	CASYLGENQPQHF	TGTGCTTCCTACCTAGGCGAGAATCAGCCCCAGCATTTT
TRBV19	NA	TRBJ2-7	NA	CASSISAGVYEQYF	TGTGCCAGTAGTATATCGGCAGGGGTCTACGAGCAGTACTTC
TRBV2	NA	TRBJ2-6	many	CASSATSSGANVLTF	TGTGCCAGCAGTGCAACCAGCTCTGGGGCCAACGTCCTGACTTTC
TRBV21-1	NA	TRBJ2-1	many	CASSKVWRVKEQFF	TGTGCCAGCAGCAAAGTCTGGCGGGTAAAGGAGCAGTTCTTC
TRBV27	NA	TRBJ2-7	many	CASSSRQSGYEQYF	TGTGCCAGCAGTTCCCGACAGTCAGGTTACGAGCAGTACTTC
TRBV7-7	TRBD2	TRBJ2-1	few	CASSLAGGTDEQFF	TGTGCTAGCAGCTTAGCGGGGGGAACTGATGAGCAGTTCTTC
TRBV13	NA	TRBJ1-1	many	CASSLQGWFDTEAFF	TGTGCCAGCAGCTTACAGGGTTGGTTTGACACTGAAGCTTTCTTT
TRBV2	NA	TRBJ1-5	many	CASSERGTGSSLSNQPQHF	TGTGCCAGCAGTGAGAGGGGGACTGGCAGCTCCCTTAGCAATCAGCCCCAGCATTTT
TRBV6-5	TRBD2	TRBJ2-3	NA	CASSYSVTSGGADTQYF	TGTGCCAGCAGTTACTCAGTAACTAGCGGGGGGGCAGATACGCAGTATTTT
TRBV6-2/TRBV6-3	NA	TRBJ1-1	NA	CASTWGGTEAFF	TGTGCCAGTACTTGGGGGGGCACTGAAGCTTTCTTT
TRBV5-1	TRBD1	TRBJ2-5	NA	CASSWGTGDQETQYF	TGCGCCAGCAGCTGGGGGACAGGCGACCAAGAGACCCAGTACTTC
TRBV10-1	NA	TRBJ1-5	many	CASTSLGSQHF	TGCGCCAGCACTAGCCTAGGGTCCCAGCATTTT
TRBV6-5	TRBD1	TRBJ1-1	NA	CASQGQGGTEAFF	TGTGCCAGCCAGGGACAGGGCGGCACTGAAGCTTTCTTT
TRBV7-9	TRBD1	TRBJ2-2	NA	CASSFTGGPGELFF	TGTGCCAGCAGCTTTACAGGGGGCCCCGGGGAGCTGTTTTTT
TRBV20-1	TRBD2	TRBJ2-5	NA	CSARDPSGKLFGTQYF	TGCAGTGCTAGAGATCCTAGCGGGAAACTGTTTGGGACCCAGTACTTC
TRBV6-2/TRBV6-3	NA	TRBJ1-5	many	CASTSVVERSQPQHF	TGTGCCAGCACCTCCGTTGTAGAAAGAAGCCAGCCCCAGCATTTT
TRBV12-3/TRBV12-4	TRBD1	TRBJ1-2	NA	CASRRTGVNYGYTF	TGTGCCAGCAGGAGGACAGGGGTGAACTATGGCTACACCTTC